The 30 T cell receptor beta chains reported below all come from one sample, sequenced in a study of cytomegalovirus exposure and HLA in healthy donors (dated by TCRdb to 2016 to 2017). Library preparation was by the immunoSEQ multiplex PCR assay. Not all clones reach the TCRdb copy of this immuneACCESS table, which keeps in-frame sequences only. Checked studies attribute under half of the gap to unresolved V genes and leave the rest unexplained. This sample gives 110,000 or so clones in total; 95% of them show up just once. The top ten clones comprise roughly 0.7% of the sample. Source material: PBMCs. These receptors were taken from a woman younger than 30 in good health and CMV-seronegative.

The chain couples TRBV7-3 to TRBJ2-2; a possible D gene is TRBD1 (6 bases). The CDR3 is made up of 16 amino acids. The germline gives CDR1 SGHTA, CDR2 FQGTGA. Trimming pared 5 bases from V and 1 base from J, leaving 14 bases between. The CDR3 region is CASSPTGSGNTGELFF. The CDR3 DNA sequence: TGTGCCAGCAGCCCCACAGGGTCAGGGAACACCGGGGAGCTGTTTTTT.

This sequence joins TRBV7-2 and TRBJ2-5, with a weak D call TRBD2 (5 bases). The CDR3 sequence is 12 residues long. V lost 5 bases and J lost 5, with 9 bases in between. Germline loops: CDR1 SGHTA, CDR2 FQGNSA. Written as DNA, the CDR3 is TGTGCCAGCAGCCCGGGGTGGGAGACCCAGTACTTC. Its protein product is CASSPGWETQYF.

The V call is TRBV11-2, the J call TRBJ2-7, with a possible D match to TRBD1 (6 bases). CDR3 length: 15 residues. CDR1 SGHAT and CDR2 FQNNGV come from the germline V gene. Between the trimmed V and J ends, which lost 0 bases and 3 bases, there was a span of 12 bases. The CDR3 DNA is TGTGCCAGCAGCTTAGACCTGACAGGTTTCTACGAGCAGTACTTC. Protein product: CASSLDLTGFYEQYF.

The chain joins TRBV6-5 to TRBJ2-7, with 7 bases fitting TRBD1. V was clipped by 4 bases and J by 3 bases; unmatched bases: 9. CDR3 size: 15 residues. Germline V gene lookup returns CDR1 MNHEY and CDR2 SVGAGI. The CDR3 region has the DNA TGTGCCAGCAGTTCCGTGGACAGGACGATCTACGAGCAGTACTTC. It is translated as CASSSVDRTIYEQYF.

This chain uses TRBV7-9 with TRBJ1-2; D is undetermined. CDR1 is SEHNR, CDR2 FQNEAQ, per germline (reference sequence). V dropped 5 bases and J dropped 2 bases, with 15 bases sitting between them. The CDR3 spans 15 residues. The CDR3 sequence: CASSGPLESNYGYTF. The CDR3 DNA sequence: TGTGCCAGCAGCGGGCCACTAGAATCCAACTATGGCTACACCTTC.

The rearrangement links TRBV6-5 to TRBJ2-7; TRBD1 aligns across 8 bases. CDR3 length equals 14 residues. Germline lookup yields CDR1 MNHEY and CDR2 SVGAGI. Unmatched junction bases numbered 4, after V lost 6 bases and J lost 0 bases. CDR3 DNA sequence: TGTGCCAGCAGCCGGGACAGGCCCTCCTACGAGCAGTACTTC. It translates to CASSRDRPSYEQYF.

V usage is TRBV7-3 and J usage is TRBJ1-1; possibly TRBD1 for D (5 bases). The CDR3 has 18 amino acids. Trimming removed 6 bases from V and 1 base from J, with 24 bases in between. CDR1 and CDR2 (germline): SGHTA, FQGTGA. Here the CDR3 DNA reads TGTGCCAGCAGTTCTGTTGGGGGGATCAGGCTCTGGAACACTGAAGCTTTCTTT. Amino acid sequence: CASSSVGGIRLWNTEAFF.

The DNA for the CDR3 is TGTGCCACACGACTAGCCGGAGTTTACTACGAGCAGTACTTC. It codes for CATRLAGVYYEQYF. The chain has TRBV27 and TRBJ2-7; 7 bases agree with TRBD2. The trim removed 10 bases at V and 3 bases at J, leaving 12 bases unmatched. Germline values: CDR1 MNHEY, CDR2 SMNVEV (reference sequence). CDR3 length: 14 amino acids.

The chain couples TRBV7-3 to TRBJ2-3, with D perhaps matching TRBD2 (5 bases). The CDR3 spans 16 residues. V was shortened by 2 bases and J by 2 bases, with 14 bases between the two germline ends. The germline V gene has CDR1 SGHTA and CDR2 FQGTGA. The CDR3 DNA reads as TGTGCCAGCAGCTTAGGTGCCCAGCGGCTCACAGATACGCAGTATTTT. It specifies CASSLGAQRLTDTQYF.

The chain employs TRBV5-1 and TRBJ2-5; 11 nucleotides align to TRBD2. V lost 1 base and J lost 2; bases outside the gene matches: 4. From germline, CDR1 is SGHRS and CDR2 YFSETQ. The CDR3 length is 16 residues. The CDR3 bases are TGCGCCAGCAGCTTGCCTAGCGGGGGGCTTCAAGAGACCCAGTACTTC. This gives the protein CASSLPSGGLQETQYF.

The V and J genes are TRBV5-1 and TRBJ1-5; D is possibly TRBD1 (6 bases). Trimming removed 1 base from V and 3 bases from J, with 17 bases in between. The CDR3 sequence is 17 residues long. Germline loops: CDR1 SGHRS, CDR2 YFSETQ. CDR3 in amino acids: CASSLSPEQGPNQPQHF. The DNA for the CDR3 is TGCGCCAGCAGCTTGTCACCCGAACAGGGTCCCAATCAGCCCCAGCATTTT.

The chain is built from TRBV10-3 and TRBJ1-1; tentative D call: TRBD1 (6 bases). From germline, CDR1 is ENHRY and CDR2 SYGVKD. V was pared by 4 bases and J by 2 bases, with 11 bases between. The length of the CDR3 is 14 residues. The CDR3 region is CAISGEGGNTEAFF. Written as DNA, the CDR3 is TGTGCCATCAGTGGGGAAGGGGGTAACACTGAAGCTTTCTTT.

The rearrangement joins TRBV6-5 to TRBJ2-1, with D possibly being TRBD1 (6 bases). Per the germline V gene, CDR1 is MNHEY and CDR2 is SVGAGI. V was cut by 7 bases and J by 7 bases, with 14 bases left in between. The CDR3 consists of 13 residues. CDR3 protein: CASKPQGRNEQFF. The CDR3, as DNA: TGTGCCAGCAAGCCCCAGGGGCGGAATGAGCAGTTCTTC.

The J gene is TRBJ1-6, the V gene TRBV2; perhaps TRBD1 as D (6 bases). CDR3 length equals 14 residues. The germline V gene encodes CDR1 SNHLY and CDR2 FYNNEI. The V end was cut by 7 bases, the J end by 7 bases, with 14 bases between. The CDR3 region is CASTIRTDNSPLHF. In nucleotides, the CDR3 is TGTGCCAGCACTATACGGACAGACAATTCACCCCTCCACTTT.

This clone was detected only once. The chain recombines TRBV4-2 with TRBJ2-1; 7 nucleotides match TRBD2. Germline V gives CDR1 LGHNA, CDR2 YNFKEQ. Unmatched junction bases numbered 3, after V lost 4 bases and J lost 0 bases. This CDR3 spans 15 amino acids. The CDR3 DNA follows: TGTGCCAGCAGCCGGCGGGGGAGCTCCTACAATGAGCAGTTCTTC. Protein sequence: CASSRRGSSYNEQFF.

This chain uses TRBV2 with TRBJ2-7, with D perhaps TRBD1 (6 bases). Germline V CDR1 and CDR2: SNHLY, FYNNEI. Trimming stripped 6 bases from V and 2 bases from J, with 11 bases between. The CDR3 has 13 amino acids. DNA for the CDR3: TGTGCCAGCAGAATCACAGGGACCTACGAGCAGTACTTC. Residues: CASRITGTYEQYF.

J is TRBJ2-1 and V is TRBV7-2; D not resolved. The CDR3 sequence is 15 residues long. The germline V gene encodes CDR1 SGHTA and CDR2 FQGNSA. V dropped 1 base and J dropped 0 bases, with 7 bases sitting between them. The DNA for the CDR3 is TGTGCCAGCAGCTTAGGCGCGAGCTCCTACAATGAGCAGTTCTTC. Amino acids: CASSLGASSYNEQFF.

The CDR3 spells CATKGGHEQYF. The CDR3 nucleotides are TGTGCCACCAAGGGAGGCCACGAGCAGTACTTC. The gene calls are TRBV6-5 and TRBJ2-7; maybe TRBD2 (6 bases). The germline CDR1 and CDR2 sequences are MNHEY and SVGAGI. Trimming cost V 10 bases and J 5 bases, with 12 bases left between them. This CDR3 comprises 11 residues.

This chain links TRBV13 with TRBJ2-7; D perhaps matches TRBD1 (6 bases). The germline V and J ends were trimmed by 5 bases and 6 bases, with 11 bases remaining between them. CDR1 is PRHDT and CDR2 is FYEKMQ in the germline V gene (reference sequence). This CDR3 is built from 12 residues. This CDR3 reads CASSEGDAEQYF. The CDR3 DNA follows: TGTGCCAGCAGCGAGGGGGACGCCGAGCAGTACTTC.

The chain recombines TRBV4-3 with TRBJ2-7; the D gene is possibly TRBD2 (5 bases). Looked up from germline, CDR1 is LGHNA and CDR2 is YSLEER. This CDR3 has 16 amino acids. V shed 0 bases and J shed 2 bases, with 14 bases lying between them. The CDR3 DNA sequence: TGCGCCAGCAGCCAAGATCCGCAGCGGCGGACCTACGAGCAGTACTTC. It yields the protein CASSQDPQRRTYEQYF.

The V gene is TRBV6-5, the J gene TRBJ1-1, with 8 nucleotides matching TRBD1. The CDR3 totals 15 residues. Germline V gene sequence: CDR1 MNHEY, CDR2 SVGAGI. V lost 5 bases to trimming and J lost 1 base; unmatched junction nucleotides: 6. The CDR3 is CASSTWDRSNTEAFF. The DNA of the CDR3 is TGTGCCAGCAGTACCTGGGACAGGTCGAACACTGAAGCTTTCTTT.

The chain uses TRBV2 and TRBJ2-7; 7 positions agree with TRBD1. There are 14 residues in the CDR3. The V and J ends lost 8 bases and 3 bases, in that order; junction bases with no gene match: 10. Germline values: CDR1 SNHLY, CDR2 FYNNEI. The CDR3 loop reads CASSGTDLLYEQYF. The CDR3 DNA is TGTGCCAGCTCCGGGACAGATCTCCTCTACGAGCAGTACTTC.

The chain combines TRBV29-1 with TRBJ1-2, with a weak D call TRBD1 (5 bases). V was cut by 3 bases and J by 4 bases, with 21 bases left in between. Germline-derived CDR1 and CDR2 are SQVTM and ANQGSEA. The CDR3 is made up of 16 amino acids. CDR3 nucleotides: TGCAGCGTTGATCGTTCTGGGCCAGGGTGGGCCTATGGCTACACCTTC. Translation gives CSVDRSGPGWAYGYTF.

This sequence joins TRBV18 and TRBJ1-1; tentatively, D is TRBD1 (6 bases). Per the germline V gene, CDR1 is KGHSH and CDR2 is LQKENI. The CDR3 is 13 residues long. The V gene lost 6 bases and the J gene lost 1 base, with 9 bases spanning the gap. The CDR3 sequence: CASSSDRNTEAFF. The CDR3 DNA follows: TGTGCCAGCTCCTCGGACAGGAACACTGAAGCTTTCTTT.

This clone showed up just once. The CDR3 nucleotides read TGTGCCAGCAGACGGACAGGGTTGTCCTACGAGCAGTACTTC. Encoded protein: CASRRTGLSYEQYF. The chain uses TRBV6-5 and TRBJ2-7, with TRBD1 identical over 8 bases. Trimming took 6 bases from V and 1 from J; bases not matched to a gene: 5. The germline CDR1 and CDR2 sequences are MNHEY and SVGAGI. The CDR3 runs 14 residues.

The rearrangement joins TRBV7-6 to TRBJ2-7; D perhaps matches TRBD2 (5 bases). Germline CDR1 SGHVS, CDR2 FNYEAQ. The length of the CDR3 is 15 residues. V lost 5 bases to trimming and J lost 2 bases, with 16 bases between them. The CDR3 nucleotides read TGTGCCAGCAGCCCCTCTTCCCGGGGTACCTACGAGCAGTACTTC. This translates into CASSPSSRGTYEQYF.

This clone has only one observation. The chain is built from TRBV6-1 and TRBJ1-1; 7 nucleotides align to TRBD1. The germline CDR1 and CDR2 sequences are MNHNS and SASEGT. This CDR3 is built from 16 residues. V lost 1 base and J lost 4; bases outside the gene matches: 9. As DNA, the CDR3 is TGTGCCAGCAGTGAAGAGGGGGACAGCCCCGCCACTGAAGCTTTCTTT. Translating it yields CASSEEGDSPATEAFF.

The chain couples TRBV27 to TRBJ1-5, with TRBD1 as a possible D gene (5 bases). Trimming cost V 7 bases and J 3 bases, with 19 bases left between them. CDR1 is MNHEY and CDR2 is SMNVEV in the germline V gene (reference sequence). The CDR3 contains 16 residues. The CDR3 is CASTSSWGGSNQPQHF. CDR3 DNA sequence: TGTGCCAGCACCTCCTCGTGGGGGGGATCCAATCAGCCCCAGCATTTT.

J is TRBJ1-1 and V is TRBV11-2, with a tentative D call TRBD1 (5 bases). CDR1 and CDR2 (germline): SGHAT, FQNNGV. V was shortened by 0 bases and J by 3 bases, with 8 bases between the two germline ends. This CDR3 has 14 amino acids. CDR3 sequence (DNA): TGTGCCAGCAGCTTAGAATGGGGGGACACTGAAGCTTTCTTT. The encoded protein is CASSLEWGDTEAFF.

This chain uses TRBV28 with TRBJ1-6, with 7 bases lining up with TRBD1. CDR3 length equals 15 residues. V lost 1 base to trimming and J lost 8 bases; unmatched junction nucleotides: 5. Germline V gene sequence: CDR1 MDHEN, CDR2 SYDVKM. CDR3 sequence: CASSLSGQFYSPLHF. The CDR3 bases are TGTGCCAGCAGTTTATCGGGACAGTTTTATTCACCCCTCCACTTT.